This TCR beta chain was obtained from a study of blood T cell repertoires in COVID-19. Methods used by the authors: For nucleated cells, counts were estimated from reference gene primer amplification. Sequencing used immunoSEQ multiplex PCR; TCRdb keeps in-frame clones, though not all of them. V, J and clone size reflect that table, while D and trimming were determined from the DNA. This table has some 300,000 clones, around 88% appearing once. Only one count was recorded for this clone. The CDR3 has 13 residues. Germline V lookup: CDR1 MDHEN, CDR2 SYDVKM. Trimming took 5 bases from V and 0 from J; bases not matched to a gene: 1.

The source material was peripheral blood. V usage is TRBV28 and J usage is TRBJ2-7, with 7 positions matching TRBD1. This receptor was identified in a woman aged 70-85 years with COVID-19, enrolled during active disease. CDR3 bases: TGTGCCAGCAGTCGGGACAGCTCCTACGAGCAGTACTTC. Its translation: CASSRDSSYEQYF.